This T cell receptor beta chain was found in a study of CD8 T cells in Susac syndrome. Study-wide background: Patients with Susac syndrome were therapy-naive, treated with corticosteroids, or treated with intravenous immunoglobulin alone when blood was collected.

The CDR3 has 15 residues. V shed 1 base and J 6 bases; nucleotides not matched to a gene: 3. Germline V gene data show CDR1 as KGHSH and CDR2 as LQKENI. With random hexamers, about 0.5 to 1 ug RNA was reverse transcribed. Using its own MiXCR run on the immunoSEQ multiplex PCR reads, TCRdb lists one record per CDR3 protein. This sample has 100,000 to 150,000 distinct CDR3 sequences, with nearly 96% found just once. TCR beta was sequenced from blood CD8+ and CD4+ T cells. The sample taken for sequencing was CD4+ T cells from PBMCs. V is TRBV18 and J is TRBJ1-2, with 12 bases aligning to TRBD1. The sequence came from a human donor with Susac syndrome. CDR3 in DNA: TGTGCCAGCTCACCACGGGACAGGGGGCCGAATGGCTACACCTTC. This translates into CASSPRDRGPNGYTF.